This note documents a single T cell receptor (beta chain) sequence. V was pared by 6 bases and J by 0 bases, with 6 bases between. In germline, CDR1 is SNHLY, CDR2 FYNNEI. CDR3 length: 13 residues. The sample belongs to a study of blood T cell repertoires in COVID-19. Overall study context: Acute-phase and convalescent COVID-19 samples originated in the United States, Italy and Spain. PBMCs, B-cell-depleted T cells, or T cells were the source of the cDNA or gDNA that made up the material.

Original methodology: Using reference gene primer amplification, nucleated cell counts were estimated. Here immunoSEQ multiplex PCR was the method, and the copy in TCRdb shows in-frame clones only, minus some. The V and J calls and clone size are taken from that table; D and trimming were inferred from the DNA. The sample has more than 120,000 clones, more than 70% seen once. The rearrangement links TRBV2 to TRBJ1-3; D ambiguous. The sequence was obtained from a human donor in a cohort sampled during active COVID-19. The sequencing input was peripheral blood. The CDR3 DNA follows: TGTGCCAGCAGCCCGAGCTCTGGAAACACCATATATTTT. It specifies CASSPSSGNTIYF.